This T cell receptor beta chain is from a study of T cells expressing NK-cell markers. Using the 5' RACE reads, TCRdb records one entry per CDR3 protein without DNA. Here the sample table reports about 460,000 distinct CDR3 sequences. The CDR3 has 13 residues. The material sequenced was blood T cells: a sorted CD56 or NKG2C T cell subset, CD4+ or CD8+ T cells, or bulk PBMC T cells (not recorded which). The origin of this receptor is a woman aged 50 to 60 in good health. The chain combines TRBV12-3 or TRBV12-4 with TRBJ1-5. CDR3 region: CASVGRQNQPQHF.